The rows below give T cell receptor beta chains drawn from one sample of a study of identical twins. MiXCR, applied by TCRdb to the 5' RACE reads, yields one record per CDR3 protein. Among some 460,000 distinct CDR3 sequences, 14% were seen once, and the ten largest hold around 0.48%. These data also featured in a second study, about yellow fever vaccine responses in identical twins.

Sequenced sample: CD4+ T cells sorted from blood. The receptors were sampled from a young woman in good health. Each CDR3 is given with its conserved first and last residue. The order of the fields is CDR3 protein, CDR3 DNA, J gene, D gene, clone size, V gene. The D gene is left open where the match is weak. Clone size is stated in some rows and not others, as once, few, many or a class when expanded.

cdr3_aa: CASSLGPPGSGGAYEQFF
cdr3_nt: TGTGCCAGCAGCTTAGGCCCCCCCGGTAGCGGGGGGGCCTATGAGCAGTTCTTC
j_call: TRBJ2-1
d_call: TRBD2
clone_size: .
v_call: TRBV11-1

cdr3_aa: CASSKTGRAAKNIQYF
cdr3_nt: TGTGCCAGCAGCAAAACAGGGAGGGCAGCCAAAAACATTCAGTACTTC
j_call: TRBJ2-4
d_call: .
clone_size: few
v_call: TRBV12-3/TRBV12-4

cdr3_aa: CATSDVLGGPGDTQYF
cdr3_nt: TGTGCCACCAGTGACGTACTCGGGGGGCCTGGGGATACGCAGTATTTT
j_call: TRBJ2-3
d_call: .
clone_size: few
v_call: TRBV24-1

cdr3_aa: CASRIRGENTGELFF
cdr3_nt: TGTGCCAGCAGGATCAGGGGGGAGAACACCGGGGAGCTGTTTTTT
j_call: TRBJ2-2
d_call: .
clone_size: few
v_call: TRBV6-1

cdr3_aa: CASSLAGGSRYTF
cdr3_nt: TGTGCCAGCAGCTTAGCAGGGGGCAGCCGCTACACCTTC
j_call: TRBJ1-2
d_call: TRBD1
clone_size: many
v_call: TRBV7-9

cdr3_aa: CASSSSGLGTNEKLFF
cdr3_nt: TGTGCCAGCAGCTCCTCAGGGTTAGGGACTAATGAAAAACTGTTTTTT
j_call: TRBJ1-4
d_call: .
clone_size: .
v_call: TRBV7-6

cdr3_aa: CASSLARLAGINEQFF
cdr3_nt: TGTGCCAGCAGCTTAGCGAGACTAGCGGGGATCAATGAGCAGTTCTTC
j_call: TRBJ2-1
d_call: TRBD2
clone_size: .
v_call: TRBV7-2

cdr3_aa: CSGLDWTSYSTQYF
cdr3_nt: TGCAGCGGGCTGGATTGGACGTCCTACAGTACGCAGTATTTT
j_call: TRBJ2-3
d_call: .
clone_size: .
v_call: TRBV29-1

cdr3_aa: CASSHTSGGGYNEQFF
cdr3_nt: TGTGCCAGCAGCCACACTAGCGGGGGGGGTTACAATGAGCAGTTCTTC
j_call: TRBJ2-1
d_call: TRBD2
clone_size: few
v_call: TRBV3-1

cdr3_aa: CASMTRNYGYTF
cdr3_nt: TGTGCCAGCATGACCAGGAACTATGGCTACACCTTC
j_call: TRBJ1-2
d_call: .
clone_size: .
v_call: TRBV6-6

cdr3_aa: CASSLGDGYNEQFF
cdr3_nt: TGTGCCAGCAGCCTCGGGGACGGCTACAATGAGCAGTTCTTC
j_call: TRBJ2-1
d_call: .
clone_size: .
v_call: TRBV7-9

cdr3_aa: CSVPNQGLSLNTEAFF
cdr3_nt: TGCAGCGTCCCCAATCAGGGGTTGAGCTTGAACACTGAAGCTTTCTTT
j_call: TRBJ1-1
d_call: .
clone_size: many
v_call: TRBV29-1

cdr3_aa: CSVLGQGAYEQYF
cdr3_nt: TGCAGCGTTTTGGGACAGGGGGCTTACGAGCAGTACTTC
j_call: TRBJ2-7
d_call: TRBD1
clone_size: many
v_call: TRBV29-1

cdr3_aa: CASSASGLTYGYTF
cdr3_nt: TGTGCCAGCAGCGCATCGGGACTGACTTATGGCTACACCTTC
j_call: TRBJ1-2
d_call: .
clone_size: few
v_call: TRBV28

cdr3_aa: CASSSRDEKLFF
cdr3_nt: TGTGCCAGCAGCTCCCGGGATGAAAAACTGTTTTTT
j_call: TRBJ1-4
d_call: .
clone_size: .
v_call: TRBV6-5

cdr3_aa: CASSFSVRSESTRGGYTF
cdr3_nt: TGTGCCAGCAGCTTCTCCGTCAGGAGCGAATCCACTCGTGGTGGCTACACCTTC
j_call: TRBJ1-2
d_call: .
clone_size: few
v_call: TRBV11-2

cdr3_aa: CSARDLLSPGGNSYEQYF
cdr3_nt: TGCAGTGCTAGAGATCTATTATCTCCGGGGGGTAACTCCTACGAGCAGTACTTC
j_call: TRBJ2-7
d_call: TRBD2
clone_size: .
v_call: TRBV20-1

cdr3_aa: CASSTKREDNEQFF
cdr3_nt: TGTGCCAGCAGCACTAAACGGGAAGACAATGAGCAGTTCTTC
j_call: TRBJ2-1
d_call: .
clone_size: few
v_call: TRBV5-6

cdr3_aa: CSARASGGSYNEQFF
cdr3_nt: TGCAGTGCTAGAGCTAGCGGAGGCTCCTACAATGAGCAGTTCTTC
j_call: TRBJ2-1
d_call: TRBD2
clone_size: .
v_call: TRBV20-1

cdr3_aa: CASSTMTGAEQYF
cdr3_nt: TGTGCCAGCAGCACCATGACAGGGGCCGAGCAGTACTTC
j_call: TRBJ2-7
d_call: TRBD1
clone_size: .
v_call: TRBV3-1

cdr3_aa: CATSRQGSPQETQYF
cdr3_nt: TGTGCCACCAGCAGACAGGGGAGTCCCCAAGAGACCCAGTACTTC
j_call: TRBJ2-5
d_call: .
clone_size: few
v_call: TRBV15

cdr3_aa: CASSLDGVTGRIVADTQYF
cdr3_nt: TGTGCCAGCAGCTTAGATGGAGTGACAGGGAGGATTGTCGCAGATACGCAGTATTTT
j_call: TRBJ2-3
d_call: .
clone_size: .
v_call: TRBV11-2

cdr3_aa: CASSRSTTSSYEQYF
cdr3_nt: TGTGCCAGCAGCCGAAGCACCACGAGCTCCTACGAGCAGTACTTC
j_call: TRBJ2-7
d_call: .
clone_size: .
v_call: TRBV6-1

cdr3_aa: CASSLGTAPRDEQYF
cdr3_nt: TGTGCCAGCAGTTTAGGGACCGCCCCACGGGACGAGCAGTACTTC
j_call: TRBJ2-7
d_call: .
clone_size: .
v_call: TRBV27

cdr3_aa: CASGFGGHEQFF
cdr3_nt: TGTGCTAGTGGTTTTGGGGGGCATGAGCAGTTCTTC
j_call: TRBJ2-1
d_call: .
clone_size: few
v_call: TRBV12-5

cdr3_aa: CASSAKLGTGGKHEQYF
cdr3_nt: TGCGCCAGCAGCGCCAAGCTAGGGACAGGTGGAAAACACGAGCAGTACTTC
j_call: TRBJ2-7
d_call: TRBD1
clone_size: few
v_call: TRBV5-1

cdr3_aa: CSATDRTGKYGYTF
cdr3_nt: TGCAGTGCTACGGACCGGACAGGGAAGTATGGCTACACCTTC
j_call: TRBJ1-2
d_call: TRBD1
clone_size: few
v_call: TRBV20-1

cdr3_aa: CASSHGTSGPYEQYF
cdr3_nt: TGTGCCAGCAGCCACGGGACTAGCGGACCCTACGAGCAGTACTTC
j_call: TRBJ2-7
d_call: TRBD2
clone_size: .
v_call: TRBV3-1

cdr3_aa: CASSLLLGGEQFF
cdr3_nt: TGTGCTAGCAGCTTATTGTTGGGCGGTGAGCAGTTCTTC
j_call: TRBJ2-1
d_call: .
clone_size: few
v_call: TRBV7-7

cdr3_aa: CASSQGRALSGNTIYF
cdr3_nt: TGTGCCAGCAGCCAAGGAAGGGCCCTCTCTGGAAACACCATATATTTT
j_call: TRBJ1-3
d_call: .
clone_size: .
v_call: TRBV7-8

cdr3_aa: CASKPLREVETQYF
cdr3_nt: TGTGCCAGCAAGCCATTGAGGGAGGTTGAGACCCAGTACTTC
j_call: TRBJ2-5
d_call: .
clone_size: .
v_call: TRBV7-2

cdr3_aa: CASSVLAGGRLSEQFF
cdr3_nt: TGTGCCAGCAGTGTTCTAGCGGGAGGGCGATTGAGTGAGCAGTTCTTC
j_call: TRBJ2-1
d_call: TRBD2
clone_size: .
v_call: TRBV6-4

cdr3_aa: CASSYRVRDYEQYF
cdr3_nt: TGTGCCAGCAGTTACAGGGTCCGGGACTACGAGCAGTACTTC
j_call: TRBJ2-7
d_call: .
clone_size: few
v_call: TRBV6-5

cdr3_aa: CASSFTRGAVEQFF
cdr3_nt: TGTGCCAGCAGCTTTACCAGGGGTGCGGTTGAGCAGTTCTTC
j_call: TRBJ2-1
d_call: .
clone_size: .
v_call: TRBV11-2

cdr3_aa: CASSTSMGNNEQFF
cdr3_nt: TGTGCCAGCAGTACATCTATGGGTAACAATGAGCAGTTCTTC
j_call: TRBJ2-1
d_call: .
clone_size: .
v_call: TRBV6-1

cdr3_aa: CASSPLAGGPGIKETQYF
cdr3_nt: TGTGCCAGCTCACCTCTAGCGGGGGGCCCGGGGATCAAAGAGACCCAGTACTTC
j_call: TRBJ2-5
d_call: TRBD2
clone_size: once
v_call: TRBV2

cdr3_aa: CASSSSSGDSNQPQHF
cdr3_nt: TGTGCCAGCAGCAGTAGTTCGGGGGATAGCAATCAGCCCCAGCATTTT
j_call: TRBJ1-5
d_call: .
clone_size: few
v_call: TRBV7-8

cdr3_aa: CASTAGGTEAFF
cdr3_nt: TGTGCCAGCACTGCAGGGGGGACTGAAGCTTTCTTT
j_call: TRBJ1-1
d_call: TRBD1
clone_size: few
v_call: TRBV6-6

cdr3_aa: CASSVYGGSTGELFF
cdr3_nt: TGTGCCAGCAGCGTATATGGGGGATCTACCGGGGAGCTGTTTTTT
j_call: TRBJ2-2
d_call: .
clone_size: .
v_call: TRBV9

cdr3_aa: CASSLFPDREQFF
cdr3_nt: TGTGCCAGCAGCTTGTTCCCGGACAGGGAACAGTTCTTC
j_call: TRBJ2-1
d_call: TRBD1
clone_size: .
v_call: TRBV7-9

cdr3_aa: CASSKQMDSSEQYF
cdr3_nt: TGTGCCAGCAGCAAACAAATGGACAGTAGCGAGCAGTACTTC
j_call: TRBJ2-7
d_call: .
clone_size: .
v_call: TRBV3-1

cdr3_aa: CASSRNPGGGAGELFF
cdr3_nt: TGTGCCAGCAGCCGTAATCCCGGGGGTGGTGCCGGGGAGCTGTTTTTT
j_call: TRBJ2-2
d_call: .
clone_size: .
v_call: TRBV6-1